This T cell receptor (beta chain) comes out of a study of Ad26.COV2.S vaccination and SARS-CoV-2 variants. The repertoire was sequenced with immunoSEQ multiplex PCR; TCRdb's copy has only in-frame clones and lacks some. The sample comprises approximately 300,000 clones, around four fifths of which are singletons, and 2.1% rests with the top ten. The treatment here: some 19 received Ad26.COV2.S at low or high dose, single or two shots; roughly five received placebo; per-sample allocation not given. On day 63 after the first injection, vaccine and placebo recipients gave samples. CDR3 size: 14 residues. Trimming left V 3 bases short and J 1 base short, with 7 bases between. Germline CDR1 SGHRS, CDR2 YFSETQ.

The source was peripheral blood, collected in a trial of Ad26.COV2.S vaccine versus placebo. The receptor's source is a person between 18 and 59 years old who received the Ad26.COV2.S COVID-19 vaccine or a placebo. This chain uses TRBV5-1 with TRBJ2-2; D remains unclear. CDR3 residues: CASSSDGNTGELFF. The CDR3 DNA follows: TGCGCCAGCAGCTCCGACGGGAACACCGGGGAGCTGTTTTTT.